The clone carrying this T cell receptor beta chain appeared once. These data belong to a study of T cell repertoires in cytomegalovirus infection. TCRdb itself ran the reads through MiXCR, one entry per CDR3 protein. The table records fewer than 550,000 distinct CDR3 sequences, about 30% of them present only once. Sequenced input: PBMCs. The sequence was collected from a human donor in good health (CMV status not recorded). Some clones in this sample may be carry-over from other donors' samples.

CDR3 loop: CASSPGVSPGNEQFF. The CDR3 DNA reads TGTGCCAGCAGCCCGGGAGTATCTCCGGGCAATGAGCAGTTCTTC. The V and J genes are TRBV5-4 and TRBJ2-1; tentatively, D is TRBD2 (6 bases). V lost 4 bases, J lost 6 bases, and 17 bases lay in between. CDR1 and CDR2 (germline): SGHNT, YYREEE (reference sequence). The CDR3 consists of 15 residues.